This entry lists 13 T cell receptor beta chains sequenced from one sample in a study of shared clonotypes between healthy human individuals. Repertoires were generated with immunoSEQ multiplex PCR, while TCRdb's copy carries only in-frame clones and drops some. The repertoire holds roughly 2.1 million clones, with 85% to 95% as singletons. CD45RO-negative, CCR7-positively selected cells formed the naive CD8 fraction, excluding terminally differentiated effector memory CD45RA+ cells. Sequenced sample: naive CD8+ T cells from PBMCs. These receptor sequences come from a man younger than 35 in good health. Some clones in this sample may be carry-over from other donors' samples.

The chain has TRBV28 and TRBJ1-2; 8 nucleotides line up with TRBD1. With V trimmed by 5 bases and J by 3 bases, 8 bases remained unmatched. The CDR3 is 15 residues long. Germline CDR1 MDHEN, CDR2 SYDVKM. CDR3 nucleotide sequence: TGTGCCAGCAGTCCACGGACAGGGTTGGACTATGGCTACACCTTC. Translation gives CASSPRTGLDYGYTF.

CDR3 region: CASTPYRSSYNEQFF. The CDR3 DNA reads as TGTGCCAGCACCCCCTACCGGAGCTCCTACAATGAGCAGTTCTTC. This chain links TRBV28 with TRBJ2-1; D call uncertain. The CDR3 is made up of 15 amino acids. Germline-derived CDR1 and CDR2 are MDHEN and SYDVKM. V lost 7 bases to trimming and J lost 0 bases, with 13 bases between them. The variable domain in full, completed from reference TRBV28 and TRBJ2-1, reads DVKVTQSSRYLVKRTGEKVFLECVQDMDHENMFWYRQDPGLGLRLIYFSYDVKMKEKGDIPEGYSVSREKKERFSLILESASTNQTSMYLCASTPYRSSYNEQFFGPGTRLTVL.

This clone was counted once. V and J are TRBV7-6 and TRBJ1-1, with D perhaps matching TRBD1 (6 bases). The ends were cut back, 1 base at V and 6 bases at J, with 12 bases in the middle. CDR1 and CDR2 (germline): SGHVS, FNYEAQ. This CDR3 is built from 14 residues. The CDR3 loop is CASSLGMGGPEAFF. The CDR3 DNA sequence: TGTGCCAGCAGCTTAGGCATGGGGGGCCCTGAAGCTTTCTTT.

This sequence joins TRBV27 and TRBJ2-7; the D is unclear. Germline CDR1 and CDR2: MNHEY and SMNVEV (reference sequence). The CDR3 contains 13 residues. The V and J ends lost 4 bases and 7 bases respectively, with 14 bases between them. CDR3 region: CASSSQNLWEQYF. CDR3 DNA sequence: TGTGCCAGCAGTTCTCAAAATCTATGGGAGCAGTACTTC.

V gene TRBV19 combines with J gene TRBJ1-1, with TRBD1 matching over 7 bases. The CDR3 is 14 amino acids. Germline CDR1 and CDR2: LNHDA and SQIVND (reference sequence). The junction had 7 bases not matched to a gene; V was cut back by 5 bases and J by 4 bases. Here the CDR3 DNA reads TGTGCCAGTAGTCTTGGCCCAGGGGGCACTGAAGCTTTCTTT. This sequence encodes CASSLGPGGTEAFF.

The chain employs TRBV6-5 and TRBJ1-6; unclear D gene. Trimming removed 6 bases at V and 7 bases at J, with 10 bases between. CDR1 is MNHEY and CDR2 is SVGAGI in the germline V gene. The CDR3 spans 13 residues. The chain's CDR3 is CASSTIGNSPLHF. The CDR3 nucleotides are TGTGCCAGCAGCACTATCGGGAATTCACCCCTCCACTTT.

J is TRBJ2-5 and V is TRBV10-3; 13 bases are shared with TRBD2. With 10 bases clipped from V and 5 bases from J, the junction kept 7 bases outside the gene matches. CDR1 is ENHRY and CDR2 is SYGVKD in the germline V gene. CDR3 size: 14 residues. CDR3 nucleotides: TGTGCCACCCAGGGGACTAGCGGGATTGAGACCCAGTACTTC. Amino acid sequence: CATQGTSGIETQYF.

The rearrangement uses TRBV9 and TRBJ2-2; D possibly corresponds to TRBD1 (6 bases). Germline lookup yields CDR1 SGDLS and CDR2 YYNGEE. V was shortened by 3 bases and J by 7 bases, with 13 bases between the two germline ends. The CDR3 sequence is 14 residues long. CDR3 DNA: TGTGCCAGCAGCGAGGAACAGGGAATCGGGGAGCTGTTTTTT. Encoded protein: CASSEEQGIGELFF.

The rearrangement uses TRBV5-1 and TRBJ1-5; no clear D. CDR3 length equals 15 residues. Trimming shortened V by 0 bases and J by 4 bases, and 11 bases separated the two germline ends. CDR1 is SGHRS and CDR2 is YFSETQ in the germline V gene. The CDR3 coding sequence is TGCGCCAGCAGCTTGGGGGAGGCACTAAATCAGCCCCAGCATTTT. It yields the protein CASSLGEALNQPQHF. Filled out from reference TRBV5-1 and TRBJ1-5, the complete variable domain reads KAGVTQTPRYLIKTRGQQVTLSCSPISGHRSVSWYQQTPGQGLQFLFEYFSETQRNKGNFPGRFSGRQFSNSRSEMNVSTLELGDSALYLCASSLGEALNQPQHFGDGTRLSIL.

The V call is TRBV27, the J call TRBJ2-6, with TRBD1 as a possible D gene (5 bases). This CDR3 spans 16 amino acids. V was pared by 4 bases and J by 4 bases, with 14 bases between. Looked up from germline, CDR1 is MNHEY and CDR2 is SMNVEV (reference sequence). The CDR3 loop reads CASSSLQGYGANVLTF. In DNA form, the CDR3 reads TGTGCCAGCAGTTCGCTCCAGGGATACGGGGCCAACGTCCTGACTTTC. The variable domain in full, with the rest retrieved from reference TRBV27 and TRBJ2-6, is EAQVTQNPRYLITVTGKKLTVTCSQNMNHEYMSWYRQDPGLGLRQIYYSMNVEVTDKGDVPEGYKVSRKEKRNFPLILESPSPNQTSLYFCASSSLQGYGANVLTFGAGSRLTVL.

V is TRBV9 and J is TRBJ2-2; 7 bases match TRBD1. Germline CDR1 SGDLS, CDR2 YYNGEE. This CDR3 has 16 residues. V dropped 2 bases and J dropped 1; count of bases not matched to a gene: 5. CDR3 sequence reads: CASSVQQGMNTGELFF. CDR3 nucleotide sequence: TGTGCCAGCAGCGTCCAACAGGGGATGAACACCGGGGAGCTGTTTTTT.

With regard to this clone: This specimen includes other DNA sequences encoding the same CDR3. The chain uses TRBV4-3 and TRBJ2-3, with unresolved D. With 1 base removed from V and 0 bases from J, the gap between germline ends came to 5 bases. Germline V gene data show CDR1 as LGHNA and CDR2 as YSLEER. The CDR3 runs 14 residues. The CDR3 DNA sequence: TGCGCCAGCAGCCAAGGAACTAGCACAGATACGCAGTATTTT. Protein product: CASSQGTSTDTQYF.

The DNA for the CDR3 is TGTGCCAGCAGCTTAGCCTTGGACAGGGGAGAGACCCAGTACTTC. This gives the protein CASSLALDRGETQYF. The rearrangement uses TRBV7-7 and TRBJ2-5; 9 positions agree with TRBD1. CDR3 size: 15 residues. The germline CDR1 and CDR2 sequences are SSHAT and FNYEAQ (reference sequence). J lost 4 bases, V lost 0 bases, and 3 bases had no gene match.